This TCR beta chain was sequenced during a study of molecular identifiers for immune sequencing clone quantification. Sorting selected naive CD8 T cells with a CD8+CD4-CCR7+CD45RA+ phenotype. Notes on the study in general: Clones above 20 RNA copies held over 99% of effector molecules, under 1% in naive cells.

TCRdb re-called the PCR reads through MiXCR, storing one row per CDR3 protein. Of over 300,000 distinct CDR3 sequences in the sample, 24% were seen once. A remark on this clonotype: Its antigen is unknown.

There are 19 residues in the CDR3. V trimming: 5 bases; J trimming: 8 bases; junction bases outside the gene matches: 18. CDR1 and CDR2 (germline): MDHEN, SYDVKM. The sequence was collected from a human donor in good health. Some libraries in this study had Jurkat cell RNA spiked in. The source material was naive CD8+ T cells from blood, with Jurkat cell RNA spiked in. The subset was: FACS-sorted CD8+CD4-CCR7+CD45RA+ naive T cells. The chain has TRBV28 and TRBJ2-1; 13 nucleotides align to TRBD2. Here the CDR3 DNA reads TGTGCCAGCAGTGAGGGACTAGCGGGACCCCGAACCCGGTTGTATGAGCAGTTCTTC. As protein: CASSEGLAGPRTRLYEQFF.